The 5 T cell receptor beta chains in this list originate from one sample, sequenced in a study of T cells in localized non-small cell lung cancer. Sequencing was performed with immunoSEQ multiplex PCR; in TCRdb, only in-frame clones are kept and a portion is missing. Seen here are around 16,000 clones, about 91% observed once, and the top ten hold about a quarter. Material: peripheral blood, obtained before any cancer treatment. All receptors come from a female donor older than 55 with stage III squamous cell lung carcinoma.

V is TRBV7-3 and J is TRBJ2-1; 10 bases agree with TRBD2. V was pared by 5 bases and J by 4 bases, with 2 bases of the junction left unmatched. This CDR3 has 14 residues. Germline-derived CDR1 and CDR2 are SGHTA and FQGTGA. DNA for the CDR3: TGTGCCAGCAGCCTTAGCGGGGGGTACAATGAGCAGTTCTTC. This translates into CASSLSGGYNEQFF.

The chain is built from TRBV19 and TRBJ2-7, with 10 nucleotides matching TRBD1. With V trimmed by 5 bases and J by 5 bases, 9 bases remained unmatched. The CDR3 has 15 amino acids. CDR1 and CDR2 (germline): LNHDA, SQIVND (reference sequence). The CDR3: CASSRHPGQGNEQYF. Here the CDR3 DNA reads TGTGCCAGTAGTCGGCACCCGGGACAGGGGAACGAGCAGTACTTC.

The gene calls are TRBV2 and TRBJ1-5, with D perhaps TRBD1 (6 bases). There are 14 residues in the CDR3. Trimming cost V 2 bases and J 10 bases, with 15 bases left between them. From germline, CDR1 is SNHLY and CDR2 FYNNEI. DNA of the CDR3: TGTGCCAGCAGTGAAACCAGGGGCCCCGAACCCCAGCATTTT. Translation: CASSETRGPEPQHF.

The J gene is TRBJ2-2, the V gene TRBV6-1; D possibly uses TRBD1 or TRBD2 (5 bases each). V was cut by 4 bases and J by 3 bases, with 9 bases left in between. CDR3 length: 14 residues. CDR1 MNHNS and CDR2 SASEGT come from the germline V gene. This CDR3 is CASSGGTDTGELFF. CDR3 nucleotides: TGTGCCAGCAGTGGAGGGACGGACACCGGGGAGCTGTTTTTT.

CDR3 DNA sequence: TGCGCCAGCAGCTTGGGGGGGTTCTATGGCTACACCTTC. The encoded protein is CASSLGGFYGYTF. This chain links TRBV5-1 with TRBJ1-2; a weak D match, TRBD1 (5 bases). Germline-derived CDR1 and CDR2 are SGHRS and YFSETQ. The CDR3 is 13 residues long. Trimming pared 0 bases from V and 4 bases from J, leaving 7 bases between.